This T cell receptor beta chain stems from a study of CD8+CD57+ T cells in acquired aplastic anemia. Study-level background: The study obtained an average of around 2.9 ug of DNA from sorted CD4+ and CD8+ cells.

Genomic DNA acted as the template from which TCR beta VDJ combination and CDR3 sequence profiling were carried out. TCRdb reanalysed the reads using MiXCR and keeps one entry per CDR3 protein. The profile shows 200,000 to 250,000 distinct CDR3 sequences, under 50% of them singletons. This clonotype was recorded at least ten times. Individuals selected for sequencing had exhibited CD8+CD57+ cell expansion on flow cytometry. Germline V gene data show CDR1 as LNHDA and CDR2 as SQIVND (reference sequence). V lost 1 base and J 1 base, leaving 8 bases between the germline ends. This CDR3 contains 15 residues.

Sequenced sample: sorted CD4+, CD8+, or CD8+CD57+ T cells (not recorded which) from PBMCs. The clonotype comes from a human donor with aplastic anemia. The chain combines TRBV19 with TRBJ2-1; D is undetermined. CDR3 residues: CASSIVRSSYNEQFF. For the CDR3, the DNA is TGTGCCAGTAGTATAGTCAGGTCTTCCTACAATGAGCAGTTCTTC. Drawing the rest from reference TRBV19 and TRBJ2-1, the complete variable domain is DGGITQSPKYLFRKEGQNVTLSCEQNLNHDAMYWYRQDPGQGLRLIYYSQIVNDFQKGDIAEGYSVSREKKESFPLTVTSAQKNPTAFYLCASSIVRSSYNEQFFGPGTRLTVL.